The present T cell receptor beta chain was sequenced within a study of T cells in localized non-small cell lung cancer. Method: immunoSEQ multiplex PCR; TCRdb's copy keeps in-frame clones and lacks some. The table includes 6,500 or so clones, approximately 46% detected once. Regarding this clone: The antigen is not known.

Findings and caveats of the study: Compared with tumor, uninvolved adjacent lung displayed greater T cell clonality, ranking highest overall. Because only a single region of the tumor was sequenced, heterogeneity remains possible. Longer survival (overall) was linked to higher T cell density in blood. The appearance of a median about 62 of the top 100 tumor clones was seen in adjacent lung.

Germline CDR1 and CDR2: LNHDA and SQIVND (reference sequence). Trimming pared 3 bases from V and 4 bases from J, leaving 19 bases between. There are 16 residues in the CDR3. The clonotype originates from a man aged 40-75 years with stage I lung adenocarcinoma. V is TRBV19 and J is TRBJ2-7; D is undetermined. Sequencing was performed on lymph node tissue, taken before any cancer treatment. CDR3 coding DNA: TGTGCCAGTAGTATTCGGGCGGAACAAACTACTTACGAGCAGTACTTC. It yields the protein CASSIRAEQTTYEQYF.